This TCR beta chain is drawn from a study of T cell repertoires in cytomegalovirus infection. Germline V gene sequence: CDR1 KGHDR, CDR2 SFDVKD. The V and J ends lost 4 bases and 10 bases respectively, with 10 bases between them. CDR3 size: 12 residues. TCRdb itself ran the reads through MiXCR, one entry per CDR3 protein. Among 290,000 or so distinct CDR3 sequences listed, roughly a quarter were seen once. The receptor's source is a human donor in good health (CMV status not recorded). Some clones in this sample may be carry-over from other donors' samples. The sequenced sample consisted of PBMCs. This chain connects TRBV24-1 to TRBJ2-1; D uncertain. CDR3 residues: CATSDSDLEQFF. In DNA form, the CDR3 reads TGTGCCACCAGTGACTCAGATTTGGAGCAGTTCTTC.